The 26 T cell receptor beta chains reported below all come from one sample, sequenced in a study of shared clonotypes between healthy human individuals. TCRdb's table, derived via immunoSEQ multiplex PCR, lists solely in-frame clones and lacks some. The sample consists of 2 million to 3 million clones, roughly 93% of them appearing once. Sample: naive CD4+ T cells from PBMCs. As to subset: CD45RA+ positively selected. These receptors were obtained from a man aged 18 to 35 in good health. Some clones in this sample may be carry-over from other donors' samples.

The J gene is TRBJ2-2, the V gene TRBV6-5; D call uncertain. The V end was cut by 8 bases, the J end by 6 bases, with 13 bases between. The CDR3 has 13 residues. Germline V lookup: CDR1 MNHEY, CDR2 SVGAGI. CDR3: CASQALVSGELFF. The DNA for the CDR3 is TGTGCCAGCCAAGCTTTAGTCTCCGGGGAGCTGTTTTTT.

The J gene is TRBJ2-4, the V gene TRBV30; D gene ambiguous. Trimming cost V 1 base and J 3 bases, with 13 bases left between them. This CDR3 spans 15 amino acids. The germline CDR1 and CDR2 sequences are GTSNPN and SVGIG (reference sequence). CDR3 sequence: CAWSGARGGKNIQYF. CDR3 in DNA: TGTGCCTGGAGTGGCGCACGAGGTGGCAAAAACATTCAGTACTTC.

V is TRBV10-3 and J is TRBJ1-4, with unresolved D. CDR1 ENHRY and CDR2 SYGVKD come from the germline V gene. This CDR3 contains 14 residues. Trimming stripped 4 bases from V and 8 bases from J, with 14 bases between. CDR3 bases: TGTGCCATCAGTGGGGGATCCGGGGAGGAAAAACTGTTTTTT. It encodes CAISGGSGEEKLFF.

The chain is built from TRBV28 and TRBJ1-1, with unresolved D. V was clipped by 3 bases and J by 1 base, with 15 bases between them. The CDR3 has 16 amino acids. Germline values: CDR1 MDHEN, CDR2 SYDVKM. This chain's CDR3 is CASSFRSGQRNTEAFF. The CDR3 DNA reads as TGTGCCAGCAGTTTCCGATCCGGGCAGAGGAACACTGAAGCTTTCTTT.

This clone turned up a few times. For the CDR3, the DNA is TGTGCCAGCGCTACCGGAGATCAGCCCCAGCATTTT. It yields the protein CASATGDQPQHF. The V call is TRBV6-5, the J call TRBJ1-5, with D uncertain. The CDR3 is made up of 12 amino acids. V gave up 8 bases and J gave up 5 bases, with 10 bases separating them. Germline V lookup: CDR1 MNHEY, CDR2 SVGAGI.

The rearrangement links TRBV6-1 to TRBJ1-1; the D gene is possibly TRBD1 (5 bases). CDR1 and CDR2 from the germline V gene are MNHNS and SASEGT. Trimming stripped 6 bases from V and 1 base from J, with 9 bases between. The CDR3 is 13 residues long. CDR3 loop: CASRTGANTEAFF. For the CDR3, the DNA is TGTGCCAGCAGAACCGGGGCGAACACTGAAGCTTTCTTT.

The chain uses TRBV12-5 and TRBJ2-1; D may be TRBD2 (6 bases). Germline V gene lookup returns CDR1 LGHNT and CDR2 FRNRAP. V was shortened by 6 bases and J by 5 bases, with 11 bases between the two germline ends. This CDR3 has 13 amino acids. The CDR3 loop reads CASGASDDNEQFF. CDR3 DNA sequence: TGTGCTAGTGGCGCTAGCGACGACAATGAGCAGTTCTTC.

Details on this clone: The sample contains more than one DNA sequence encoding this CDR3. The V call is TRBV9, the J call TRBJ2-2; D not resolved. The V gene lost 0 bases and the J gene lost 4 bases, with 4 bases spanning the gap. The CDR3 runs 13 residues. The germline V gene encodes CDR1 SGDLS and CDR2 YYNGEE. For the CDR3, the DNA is TGTGCCAGCAGCGTAGGCGTCACCGGGGAGCTGTTTTTT. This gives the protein CASSVGVTGELFF.

The CDR3 DNA sequence: TGTGCCAGCAGCCCTCGGACAGGGAGGGTAGAAAAACTGTTTTTT. This codes for CASSPRTGRVEKLFF. The chain couples TRBV7-8 to TRBJ1-4, with 8 bases fitting TRBD1. V trimming: 5 bases; J trimming: 8 bases; junction bases outside the gene matches: 10. Germline V gives CDR1 SGHVS, CDR2 FQNEAQ. The CDR3 spans 15 residues.

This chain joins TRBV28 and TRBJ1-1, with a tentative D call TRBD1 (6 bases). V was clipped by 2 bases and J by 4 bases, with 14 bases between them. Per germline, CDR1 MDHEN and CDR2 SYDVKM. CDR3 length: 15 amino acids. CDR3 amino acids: CASSLNTGRSTEAFF. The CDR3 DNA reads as TGTGCCAGCAGTTTAAATACAGGGCGTAGCACTGAAGCTTTCTTT.

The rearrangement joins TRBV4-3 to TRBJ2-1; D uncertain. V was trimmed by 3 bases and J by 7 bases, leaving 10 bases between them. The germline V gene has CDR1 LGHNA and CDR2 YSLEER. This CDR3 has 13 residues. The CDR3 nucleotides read TGCGCCAGCAGCCAGACCGTGGGGAATGAGCAGTTCTTC. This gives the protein CASSQTVGNEQFF.

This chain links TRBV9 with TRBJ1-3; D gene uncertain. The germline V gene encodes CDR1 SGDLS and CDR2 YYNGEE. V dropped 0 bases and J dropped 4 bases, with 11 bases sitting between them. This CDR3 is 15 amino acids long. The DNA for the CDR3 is TGTGCCAGCAGCGTAGAGGGAGGGCGGGGAAACACCATATATTTT. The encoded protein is CASSVEGGRGNTIYF.

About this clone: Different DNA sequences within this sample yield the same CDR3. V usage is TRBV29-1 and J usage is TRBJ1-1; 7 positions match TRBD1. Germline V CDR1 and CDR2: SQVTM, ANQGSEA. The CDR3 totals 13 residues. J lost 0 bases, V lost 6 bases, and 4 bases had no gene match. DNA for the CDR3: TGCAGCGTGGGACAGCTAATGAACACTGAAGCTTTCTTT. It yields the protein CSVGQLMNTEAFF.

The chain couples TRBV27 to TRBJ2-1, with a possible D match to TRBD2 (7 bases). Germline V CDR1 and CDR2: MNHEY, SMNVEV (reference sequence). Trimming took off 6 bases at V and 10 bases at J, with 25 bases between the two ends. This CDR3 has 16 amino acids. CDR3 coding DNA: TGTGCCAGCAGGGGGATTGGGGGGGCTATACAATGGGAGCAGTTCTTC. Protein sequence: CASRGIGGAIQWEQFF.

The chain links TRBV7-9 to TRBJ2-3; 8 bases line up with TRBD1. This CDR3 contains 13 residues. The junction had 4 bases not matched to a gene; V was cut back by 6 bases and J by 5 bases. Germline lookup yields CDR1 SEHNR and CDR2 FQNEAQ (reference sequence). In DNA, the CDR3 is TGTGCCAGCAGGGGACAGGCGAGAGATACGCAGTATTTT. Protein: CASRGQARDTQYF. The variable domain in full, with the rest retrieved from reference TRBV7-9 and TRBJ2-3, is DTGVSQNPRHKITKRGQNVTFRCDPISEHNRLYWYRQTLGQGPEFLTYFQNEAQLEKSRLLSDRFSAERPKGSFSTLEIQRTEQGDSAMYLCASRGQARDTQYFGPGTRLTVL.

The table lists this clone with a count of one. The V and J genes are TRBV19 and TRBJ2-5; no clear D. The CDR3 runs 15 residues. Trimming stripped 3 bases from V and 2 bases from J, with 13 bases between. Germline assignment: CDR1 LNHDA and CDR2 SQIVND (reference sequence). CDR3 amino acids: CASSIYLRLQETQYF. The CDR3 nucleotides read TGTGCCAGTAGTATCTACCTTCGCCTGCAAGAGACCCAGTACTTC.

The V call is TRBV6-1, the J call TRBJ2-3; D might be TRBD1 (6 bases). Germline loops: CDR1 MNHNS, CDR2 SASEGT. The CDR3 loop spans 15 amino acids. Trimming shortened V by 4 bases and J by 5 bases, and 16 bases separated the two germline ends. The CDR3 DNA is TGTGCCAGCAGTGTGGAGAGCAGGGGTGAAGATACGCAGTATTTT. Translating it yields CASSVESRGEDTQYF.

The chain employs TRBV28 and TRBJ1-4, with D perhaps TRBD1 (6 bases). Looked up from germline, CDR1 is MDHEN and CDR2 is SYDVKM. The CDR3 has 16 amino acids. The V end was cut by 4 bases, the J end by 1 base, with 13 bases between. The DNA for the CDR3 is TGTGCCAGCAGTTCTAGGACAGTGGGAACTAATGAAAAACTGTTTTTT. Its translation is CASSSRTVGTNEKLFF.

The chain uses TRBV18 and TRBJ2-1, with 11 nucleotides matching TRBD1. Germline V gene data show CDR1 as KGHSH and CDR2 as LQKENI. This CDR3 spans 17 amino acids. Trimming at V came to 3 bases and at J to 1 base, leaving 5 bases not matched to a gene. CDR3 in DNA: TGTGCCAGCTCACCTTCCCGGGACAGGGGGTCCTACAATGAGCAGTTCTTC. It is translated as CASSPSRDRGSYNEQFF.

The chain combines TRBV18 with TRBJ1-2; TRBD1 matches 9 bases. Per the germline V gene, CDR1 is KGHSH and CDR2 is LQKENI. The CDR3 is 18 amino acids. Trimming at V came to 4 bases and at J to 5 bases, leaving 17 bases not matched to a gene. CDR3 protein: CASSLPGQGNQDGYGYTF. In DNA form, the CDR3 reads TGTGCCAGCTCACTTCCGGGACAGGGTAACCAAGATGGATATGGCTACACCTTC.

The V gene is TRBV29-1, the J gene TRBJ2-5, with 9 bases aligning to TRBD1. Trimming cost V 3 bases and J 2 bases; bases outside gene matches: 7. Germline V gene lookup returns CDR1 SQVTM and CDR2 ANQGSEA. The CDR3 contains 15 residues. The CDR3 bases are TGCAGCGTTGATGGTCGGACAGGGGTTCAAGAGACCCAGTACTTC. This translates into CSVDGRTGVQETQYF.

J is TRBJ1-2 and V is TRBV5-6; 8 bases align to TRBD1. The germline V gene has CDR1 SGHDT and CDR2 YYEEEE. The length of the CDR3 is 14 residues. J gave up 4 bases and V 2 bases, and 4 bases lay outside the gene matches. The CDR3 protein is CASSLGTGAYGYTF. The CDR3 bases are TGTGCCAGCAGCTTAGGGACAGGCGCCTATGGCTACACCTTC.

The CDR3 sequence: CASSLDRMDTEAFF. The CDR3 DNA follows: TGCGCCAGCAGCTTGGACAGAATGGACACTGAAGCTTTCTTT. The rearrangement uses TRBV5-1 and TRBJ1-1, with unresolved D. The germline V gene has CDR1 SGHRS and CDR2 YFSETQ. Trimming pared 0 bases from V and 3 bases from J, leaving 9 bases between. The CDR3 is 14 amino acids.

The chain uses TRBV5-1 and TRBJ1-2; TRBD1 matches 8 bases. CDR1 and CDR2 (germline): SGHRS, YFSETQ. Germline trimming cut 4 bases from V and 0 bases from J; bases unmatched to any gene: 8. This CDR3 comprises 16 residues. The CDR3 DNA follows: TGCGCCAGCAGCCTCGGGACAGGCTTAGCTAACTATGGCTACACCTTC. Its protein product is CASSLGTGLANYGYTF.

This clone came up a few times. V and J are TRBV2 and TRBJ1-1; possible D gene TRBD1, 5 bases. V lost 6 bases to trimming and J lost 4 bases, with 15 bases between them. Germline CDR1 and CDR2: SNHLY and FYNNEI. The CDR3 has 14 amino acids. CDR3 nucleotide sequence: TGTGCCAGCAGGAGGTTCAGGGACGGCACTGAAGCTTTCTTT. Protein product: CASRRFRDGTEAFF.

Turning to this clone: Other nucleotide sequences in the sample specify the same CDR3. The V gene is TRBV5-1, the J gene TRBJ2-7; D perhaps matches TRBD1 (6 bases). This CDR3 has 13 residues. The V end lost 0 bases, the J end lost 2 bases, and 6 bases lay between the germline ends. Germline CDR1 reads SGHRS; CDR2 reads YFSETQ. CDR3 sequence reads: CASSLDRAYEQYF. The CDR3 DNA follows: TGCGCCAGCAGCTTGGACAGGGCCTACGAGCAGTACTTC.